The clone carrying this TCR beta chain was observed once. Its antigen remains unidentified. The data derive from a study of T-cell memory formation after mild COVID-19. For the study at large: TCR clusters were largely donor specific. Study results and limitations: Some responding clones appeared in pre-infection memory, suggesting cross-reactive memory joined. CM and EM subsets held most contracting CD4+ clones; EMRA held CD8+ ones.

Constant-segment primers served in 5'RACE that generated TCR alpha and TCR beta cDNA libraries bearing sample barcodes and UMIs. TCRdb itself ran the 5' RACE reads through MiXCR, one entry per CDR3 protein. Of 400,000 to 500,000 distinct CDR3 sequences listed, approximately 20% were seen once; the top ten hold roughly 8%. The CDR3 contains 16 residues. V lost 4 bases and J lost 3, with 16 bases in between. Per the germline V gene, CDR1 is SGHDN and CDR2 is FVKESK. The chain combines TRBV14 with TRBJ2-1; a possible D gene is TRBD1 (6 bases). Sequencing was done on a sample of PBMCs or a T cell subset sorted from them (not recorded which). This TCR was sampled from an adult woman who had mild COVID-19 (a few samples of this study predate the infection). Cell type and time point are not known. In DNA, the CDR3 is TGTGCCAGCAGCCCCAGACAGGCCAGCGACTACAATGAGCAGTTCTTC. Translating gives CASSPRQASDYNEQFF.